These T cell receptor beta chains were read from a single sample in a study of blood T cell repertoires in COVID-19. Libraries were prepared by immunoSEQ multiplex PCR; TCRdb keeps only in-frame clonotypes and omits some of them. The data hold more than 95,000 clones, with just over 85% observed a single time. Sample: peripheral blood. These receptors all stem from a woman aged 60-75 years in a cohort sampled during active or convalescent COVID-19. CDR3s include the opening cysteine and the closing phenylalanine or tryptophan. A D gene is named only where the DNA matches it firmly. A row's size may be missing; if present it is once, few, many or a size class.

abundance	d_gene	v_gene	j_gene	CDR3nt	CDR3aa
.	TRBD1	TRBV7-9	TRBJ2-2	TGTGCCAGCAGGCACAAGTTGGGACAGGGGAACACCGGGGAGCTGTTTTTT	CASRHKLGQGNTGELFF
.	.	TRBV5-5	TRBJ2-7	TGTGCCAGCAGCTTAACTAGCTGGTACGAGCAGTACTTC	CASSLTSWYEQYF
.	.	TRBV6-5	TRBJ1-6	TGTGCCAGCAGTAACCACCGGGTTACAAATTCACCCCTCCACTTT	CASSNHRVTNSPLHF
few	TRBD2	TRBV10-3	TRBJ2-7	TGTGCCATCAGGGCTAGCGGTGCCTACGAGCAGTACTTC	CAIRASGAYEQYF
.	TRBD1	TRBV6-5	TRBJ2-2	TGTGCCACTGACAGGGGGAACACCGGGGAGCTGTTTTTT	CATDRGNTGELFF
.	.	TRBV19	TRBJ2-3	TGTGCCAGTAGTATAAGGCTAGCGAGCACAGATACGCAGTATTTT	CASSIRLASTDTQYF
.	TRBD1	TRBV5-1	TRBJ2-5	TGCGCCAGCAGTTGGGACAGTAATAGAAGGGGGACCCAGTACTTC	CASSWDSNRRGTQYF
few	.	TRBV25-1	TRBJ1-2	TGTGCCAGCAGCGCGGGGGTTCCGGAGGGCTACACCTTC	CASSAGVPEGYTF
.	.	TRBV11-2	TRBJ1-1	TGTGCCAGCAGCTTTGGTCCACCGGGGGTAAGTCGCCCTGAAGCTTTCTTT	CASSFGPPGVSRPEAFF
.	.	TRBV23-1	TRBJ2-7	TGCGCCAGGGACATCTCGCCGCCTTTTTACGAGCAGTACTTC	CARDISPPFYEQYF
.	TRBD2	TRBV7-6	TRBJ2-2	TGTGCCAGCAGCTTATCCCTAGCGGGGGGCAACACCGGGGAGCTGTTTTTT	CASSLSLAGGNTGELFF
.	.	TRBV30	TRBJ1-2	TGTGCCTGGGCCCCAGATAGGGGTGGCTACACCTTC	CAWAPDRGGYTF
few	.	TRBV21-1	TRBJ1-2	TGTGCCAGCAGCAAAGTCGTGGGAGCATATGGCTACACCTTC	CASSKVVGAYGYTF
.	.	TRBV7-2	TRBJ2-1	TGTGCCAGCAGCTCAACCGGGACTGACTACAATGAGCAGTTCTTC	CASSSTGTDYNEQFF
.	.	TRBV30	TRBJ1-3	TGTGCCTGTACTGGACAGTCATTTTCTGGAAACACCATATATTTT	CACTGQSFSGNTIYF
.	.	TRBV7-3	TRBJ1-1	TGTGCCAGCAGCTTACTTAGTGACACTGAAGCTTTCTTT	CASSLLSDTEAFF
.	TRBD1	TRBV5-5	TRBJ2-3	TGTGCCAGCAGCTACCTGGACAGGGGCGCGTCAGATACGCAGTATTTT	CASSYLDRGASDTQYF
.	.	TRBV3-1/TRBV3-2	TRBJ2-1	TGTGCCAGCAGCCACCGGGACACCAATATTAACAATGAGCAGTTCTTC	CASSHRDTNINNEQFF
.	.	TRBV4-1	TRBJ1-1	TGCGCCAGCAGCTACGCGGGACGGTCGAACACTGAAGCTTTCTTT	CASSYAGRSNTEAFF
.	.	TRBV28	TRBJ2-7	TGTGCCAGCAGATCTGGACAGCGATTCTACGAGCAGTACTTC	CASRSGQRFYEQYF
.	TRBD1	TRBV5-1	TRBJ1-3	TGCGCCAGCAGCTTGGCGCTGGGACAGCTATCTGGAAACACCATATATTTT	CASSLALGQLSGNTIYF
.	TRBD1	TRBV30	TRBJ1-2	TGTGCCTGGAGTAGGGACAGACCCTATGGCTACACCTTC	CAWSRDRPYGYTF
.	TRBD1	TRBV2	TRBJ1-4	TGTGCCAGCAGTACCGGGACAGGGGGGATCGAAAAACTGTTTTTT	CASSTGTGGIEKLFF
.	TRBD1	TRBV5-8	TRBJ1-1	TGTGCCAGCAGCTTGTCGGGACAGGTAAACACTGAAGCTTTCTTT	CASSLSGQVNTEAFF